Below, 12 T cell receptor beta chains from the same sample are listed, as sequenced in a study of T cells after yellow fever vaccination. In TCRdb, the 5' RACE reads were re-called with MiXCR into one record per CDR3 protein. The sample has some 320,000 distinct CDR3 sequences; about 10% are singletons. This specimen consisted of CD4+ T cells sorted from PBMCs, obtained 45 days after the yellow fever booster vaccination. Source of these receptors: a man aged 18 to 30 who received the YFV17D yellow fever vaccine.

In its sample, this clonotype was seen a few times. The V call is TRBV18, the J call TRBJ1-3, with 8 nucleotides matching TRBD1. V lost 4 bases, J lost 0 bases, and 5 bases stayed unmatched. The CDR3 covers 16 residues. CDR1 is KGHSH, CDR2 LQKENI, per germline. CDR3 DNA: TGTGCCAGCTCACGGCAAACAGGGGGCTCTGGAAACACCATATATTTT. Translated, it gives CASSRQTGGSGNTIYF.

This clonotype was seen a few times. The J gene is TRBJ2-3, the V gene TRBV25-1, with no clear D. The CDR3 extends over 14 amino acids. V lost 2 bases to trimming and J lost 4 bases, with 10 bases between them. Germline V gene sequence: CDR1 MGHDK, CDR2 SYGVNS. The CDR3: CASSEVAVPDTQYF. CDR3 bases: TGTGCCAGCAGTGAAGTGGCGGTCCCAGATACGCAGTATTTT.

This clonotype was observed a few times. The CDR3 sequence is CASSQDFGGRRRITNYGYTF. In nucleotides, the CDR3 is TGCGCCAGCAGCCAAGATTTCGGGGGGCGTCGTCGCATTACTAACTATGGCTACACCTTC. The chain carries TRBV4-3 and TRBJ1-2, with D possibly matching TRBD1 (6 bases). In germline, CDR1 is LGHNA, CDR2 YSLEER. The V gene lost 0 bases and the J gene lost 0 bases, with 23 bases spanning the gap. The CDR3 length is 20 residues.

J is TRBJ1-5 and V is TRBV29-1; 9 nucleotides match TRBD1. The V segment lost 4 bases and the J segment 5 bases; nucleotides outside the gene matches: 6. The CDR3 has 14 residues. Germline CDR1 is SQVTM and CDR2 is ANQGSEA. The CDR3 region is CSVVLQGADQPQHF. Here the CDR3 DNA reads TGCAGCGTTGTCTTACAGGGGGCGGATCAGCCCCAGCATTTT.

This clonotype was recorded at least ten times. The chain carries TRBV10-3 and TRBJ2-1, with TRBD2 matching 11 bases. This CDR3 spans 17 amino acids. Germline CDR1 reads ENHRY; CDR2 reads SYGVKD. V gave up 4 bases and J gave up 8 bases; unmatched junction bases: 13. The DNA of the CDR3 is TGTGCCATCAGTGCCCCCAGCTCTAGCGGGGGGATATATGAGCAGTTCTTC. It translates to CAISAPSSSGGIYEQFF.

This clonotype has more than one count but fewer than ten. The chain has TRBV5-1 and TRBJ1-1; no firm D call. Trimming removed 5 bases at V and 0 bases at J, with 11 bases between. Germline CDR1 SGHRS, CDR2 YFSETQ. The CDR3 spans 14 residues. The CDR3 bases are TGCGCCAGCAGTTTCCTAGCCATGAACACTGAAGCTTTCTTT. Its translation is CASSFLAMNTEAFF. Drawing the rest from reference TRBV5-1 and TRBJ1-1, the complete variable domain is KAGVTQTPRYLIKTRGQQVTLSCSPISGHRSVSWYQQTPGQGLQFLFEYFSETQRNKGNFPGRFSGRQFSNSRSEMNVSTLELGDSALYLCASSFLAMNTEAFFGQGTRLTVV.

The gene calls are TRBV3-1 and TRBJ2-4, with 8 bases matching TRBD1. CDR1 is LGHDT and CDR2 is YNNKEL in the germline V gene (reference sequence). The CDR3 spans 14 residues. V gave up 1 base and J gave up 9 bases; unmatched junction bases: 5. The CDR3 loop is CASSQAPQGAIQYF. In nucleotides, the CDR3 is TGTGCCAGCAGCCAAGCGCCGCAGGGGGCCATTCAGTACTTC.

This clonotype was counted at least ten times. The rearrangement joins TRBV5-6 to TRBJ2-7, with 7 nucleotides matching TRBD1. Germline CDR1 is SGHDT and CDR2 is YYEEEE. Trimming took 1 base from V and 10 from J; bases not matched to a gene: 5. This CDR3 has 12 residues. The CDR3 loop is CASSLRGTAQYV. The CDR3 nucleotides read TGTGCCAGCAGCTTGAGGGGGACAGCACAGTACGTC.

The V call is TRBV5-1, the J call TRBJ2-1; 7 bases map to TRBD1. V was pared by 0 bases and J by 12 bases, with 12 bases of the junction left unmatched. Germline V gene sequence: CDR1 SGHRS, CDR2 YFSETQ. The CDR3 has 15 amino acids. For the CDR3, the DNA is TGCGCCAGCAGCTTGGCAGGGGACAGACCTCTAGTGCAGTTCTTC. This codes for CASSLAGDRPLVQFF.

The table lists this clonotype with many counts. The chain carries TRBV5-1 and TRBJ2-1; D may correspond to TRBD1 or TRBD2 (5 bases each). There are 15 residues in the CDR3. Trimming took 4 bases from V and 8 from J, leaving 19 bases between them. Germline CDR1 reads SGHRS; CDR2 reads YFSETQ. The CDR3: CASSPDMGPKYEQFF. The CDR3 nucleotides are TGCGCCAGCAGCCCGGATATGGGACCCAAGTATGAGCAGTTCTTC.

The V and J genes are TRBV18 and TRBJ2-7; perhaps TRBD1 as D (6 bases). The V end lost 1 base, the J end lost 6 bases, and 7 bases lay between the germline ends. Germline CDR1 KGHSH, CDR2 LQKENI. The length of the CDR3 is 12 residues. The CDR3 is CASSPLGGEQYV. CDR3 sequence (DNA): TGTGCCAGCTCACCACTAGGGGGCGAGCAGTACGTC.

The V call is TRBV11-2, the J call TRBJ1-2; D is possibly TRBD1 (6 bases). The CDR3 extends over 15 amino acids. The germline gives CDR1 SGHAT, CDR2 FQNNGV. Trimming removed 0 bases at V and 8 bases at J, with 16 bases between. The CDR3 coding sequence is TGTGCCAGCAGCTTAGATCCGGGTCGGGGGGCCGGCTACACCTTC. It yields the protein CASSLDPGRGAGYTF. Combining the CDR3 with reference TRBV11-2 and TRBJ1-2 gives the whole variable domain EAGVAQSPRYKIIEKRQSVAFWCNPISGHATLYWYQQILGQGPKLLIQFQNNGVVDDSQLPKDRFSAERLKGVDSTLKIQPAKLEDSAVYLCASSLDPGRGAGYTFGSGTRLTVV.